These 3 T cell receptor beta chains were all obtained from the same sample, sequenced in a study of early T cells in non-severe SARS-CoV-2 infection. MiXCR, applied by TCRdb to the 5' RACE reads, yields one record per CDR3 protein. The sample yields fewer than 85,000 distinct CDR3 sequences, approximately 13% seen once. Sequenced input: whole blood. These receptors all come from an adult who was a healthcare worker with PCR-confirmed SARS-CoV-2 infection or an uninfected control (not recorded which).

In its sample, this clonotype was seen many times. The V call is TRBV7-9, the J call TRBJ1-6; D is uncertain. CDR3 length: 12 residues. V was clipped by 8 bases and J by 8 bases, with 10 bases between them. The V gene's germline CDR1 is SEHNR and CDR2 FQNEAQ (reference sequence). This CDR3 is CASLRTDSPLHF. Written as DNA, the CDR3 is TGTGCCAGCCTAAGGACTGATTCACCCCTCCACTTT.

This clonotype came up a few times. CDR3 region: CASGGLAGALDTQYF. The CDR3 coding sequence is TGTGCCAGCGGCGGACTAGCGGGGGCGCTGGATACGCAGTATTTT. This sequence joins TRBV6-4 and TRBJ2-3, with TRBD2 identical over 13 bases. V gave up 8 bases and J gave up 6 bases; unmatched junction bases: 8. The germline V gene encodes CDR1 MRHNA and CDR2 SNTAGT. The CDR3 spans 15 residues.

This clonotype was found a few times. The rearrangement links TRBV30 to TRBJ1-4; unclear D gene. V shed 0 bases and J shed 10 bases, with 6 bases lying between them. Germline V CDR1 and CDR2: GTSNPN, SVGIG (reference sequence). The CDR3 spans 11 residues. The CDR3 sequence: CAWSVQRKLFF. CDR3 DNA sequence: TGTGCCTGGAGTGTACAGAGAAAACTGTTTTTT.